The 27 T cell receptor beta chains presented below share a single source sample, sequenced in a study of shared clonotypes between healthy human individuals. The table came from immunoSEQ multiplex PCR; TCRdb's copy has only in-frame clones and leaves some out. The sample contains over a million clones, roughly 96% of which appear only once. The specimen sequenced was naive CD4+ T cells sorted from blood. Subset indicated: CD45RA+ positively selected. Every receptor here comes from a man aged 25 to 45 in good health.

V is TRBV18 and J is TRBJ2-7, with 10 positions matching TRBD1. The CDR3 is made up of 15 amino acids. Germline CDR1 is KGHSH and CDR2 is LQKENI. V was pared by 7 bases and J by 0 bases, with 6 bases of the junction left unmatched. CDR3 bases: TGTGCCAGCTTCCCTGACAGGGGGCCCTCCTACGAGCAGTACTTC. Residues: CASFPDRGPSYEQYF. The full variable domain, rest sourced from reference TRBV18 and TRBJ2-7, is NAGVMQNPRHLVRRRGQEARLRCSPMKGHSHVYWYRQLPEEGLKFMVYLQKENIIDESGMPKERFSAEFPKEGPSILRIQQVVRGDSAAYFCASFPDRGPSYEQYFGPGTRLTVT.

CDR3 loop: CASSEMSGKGTGELFF. The CDR3, as DNA: TGCGCCAGCAGTGAGATGAGCGGGAAGGGGACCGGGGAGCTGTTTTTT. The V gene is TRBV10-1, the J gene TRBJ2-2; 7 bases fit TRBD2. V shed 2 bases, J shed 5 bases, and the junction held 8 bases outside the gene matches. Germline CDR1 WNHNN, CDR2 SYGVQD (reference sequence). The CDR3 extends over 16 amino acids.

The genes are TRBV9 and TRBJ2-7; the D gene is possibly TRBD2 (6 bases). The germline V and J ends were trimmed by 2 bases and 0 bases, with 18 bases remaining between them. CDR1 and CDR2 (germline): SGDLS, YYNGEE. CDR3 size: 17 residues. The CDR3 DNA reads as TGTGCCAGCAGCGTCGGGGGTGGGGCGGGGAGCTCCTACGAGCAGTACTTC. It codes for CASSVGGGAGSSYEQYF.

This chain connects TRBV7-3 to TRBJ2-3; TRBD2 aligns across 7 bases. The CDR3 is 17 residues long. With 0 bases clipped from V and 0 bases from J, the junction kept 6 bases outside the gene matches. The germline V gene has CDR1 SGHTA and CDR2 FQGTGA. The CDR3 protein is CASSLTRLADSTDTQYF. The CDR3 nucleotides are TGTGCCAGCAGCTTAACCCGGCTAGCGGATAGCACAGATACGCAGTATTTT.

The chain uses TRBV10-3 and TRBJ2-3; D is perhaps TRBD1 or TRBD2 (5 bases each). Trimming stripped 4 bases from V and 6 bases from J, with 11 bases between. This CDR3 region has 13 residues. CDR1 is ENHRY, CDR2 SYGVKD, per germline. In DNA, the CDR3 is TGTGCCATCAGTGGGATGGGGGTGGATACGCAGTATTTT. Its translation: CAISGMGVDTQYF.

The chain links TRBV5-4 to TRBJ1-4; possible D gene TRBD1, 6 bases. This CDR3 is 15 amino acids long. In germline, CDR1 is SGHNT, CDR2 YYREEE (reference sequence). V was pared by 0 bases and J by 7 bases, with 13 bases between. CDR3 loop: CASSLGGQYGEKLFF. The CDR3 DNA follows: TGTGCCAGCAGCTTGGGGGGGCAGTACGGTGAAAAACTGTTTTTT.

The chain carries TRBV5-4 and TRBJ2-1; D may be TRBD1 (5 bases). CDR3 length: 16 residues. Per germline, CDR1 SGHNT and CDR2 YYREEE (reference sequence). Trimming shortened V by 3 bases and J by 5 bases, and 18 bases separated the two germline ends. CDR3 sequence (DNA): TGTGCCAGCAGCTCCCCTAATACCAGGGTCCACAATGAGCAGTTCTTC. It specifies CASSSPNTRVHNEQFF.

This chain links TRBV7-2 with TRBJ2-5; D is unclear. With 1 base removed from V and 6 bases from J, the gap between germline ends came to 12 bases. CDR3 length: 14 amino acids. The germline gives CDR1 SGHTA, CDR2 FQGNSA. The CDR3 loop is CASSLVLAEKTQYF. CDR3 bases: TGTGCCAGCAGCTTAGTTCTGGCGGAAAAGACCCAGTACTTC. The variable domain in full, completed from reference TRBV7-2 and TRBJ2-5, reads GAGVSQSPSNKVTEKGKDVELRCDPISGHTALYWYRQSLGQGLEFLIYFQGNSAPDKSGLPSDRFSAERTGGSVSTLTIQRTQQEDSAVYLCASSLVLAEKTQYFGPGTRLLVL.

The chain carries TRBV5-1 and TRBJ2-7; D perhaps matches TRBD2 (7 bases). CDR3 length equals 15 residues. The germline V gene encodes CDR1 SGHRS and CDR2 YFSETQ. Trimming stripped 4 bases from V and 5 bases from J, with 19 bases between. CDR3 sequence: CASSPGRGAGDEQYF. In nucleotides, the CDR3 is TGCGCCAGCAGCCCTGGTCGGGGGGCTGGGGACGAGCAGTACTTC.

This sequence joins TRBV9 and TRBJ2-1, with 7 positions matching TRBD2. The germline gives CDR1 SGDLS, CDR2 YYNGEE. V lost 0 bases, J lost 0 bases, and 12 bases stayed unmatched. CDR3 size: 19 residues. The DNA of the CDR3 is TGTGCCAGCAGCGTAGCTGGTCAAAAGCGGGGTAGCTCCTACAATGAGCAGTTCTTC. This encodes CASSVAGQKRGSSYNEQFF.

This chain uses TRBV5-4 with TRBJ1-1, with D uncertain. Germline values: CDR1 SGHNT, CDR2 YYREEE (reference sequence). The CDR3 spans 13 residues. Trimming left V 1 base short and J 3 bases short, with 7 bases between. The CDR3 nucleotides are TGTGCCAGCAGCTTGAAGGGTTACACTGAAGCTTTCTTT. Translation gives CASSLKGYTEAFF. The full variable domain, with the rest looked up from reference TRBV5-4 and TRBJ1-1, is ETGVTQSPTHLIKTRGQQVTLRCSSQSGHNTVSWYQQALGQGPQFIFQYYREEENGRGNFPPRFSGLQFPNYSSELNVNALELDDSALYLCASSLKGYTEAFFGQGTRLTVV.

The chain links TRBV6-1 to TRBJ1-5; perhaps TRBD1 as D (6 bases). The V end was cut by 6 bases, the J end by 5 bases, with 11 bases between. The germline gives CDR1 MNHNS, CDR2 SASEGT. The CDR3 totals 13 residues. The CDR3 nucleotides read TGTGCCAGCAGCACCAGGGGTGATCAGCCCCAGCATTTT. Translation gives CASSTRGDQPQHF.

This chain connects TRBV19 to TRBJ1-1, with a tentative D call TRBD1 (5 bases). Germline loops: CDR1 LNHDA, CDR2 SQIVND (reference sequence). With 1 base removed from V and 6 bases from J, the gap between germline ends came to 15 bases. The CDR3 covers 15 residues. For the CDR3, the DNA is TGTGCCAGTAGTATAGTGGGGGGATTCAGCGCTGAAGCTTTCTTT. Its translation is CASSIVGGFSAEAFF.

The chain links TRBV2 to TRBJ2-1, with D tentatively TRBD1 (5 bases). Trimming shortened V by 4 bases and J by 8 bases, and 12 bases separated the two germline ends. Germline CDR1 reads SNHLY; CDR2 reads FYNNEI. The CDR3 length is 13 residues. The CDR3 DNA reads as TGTGCCAGCAGTGCTCAGGGCAGGGATGAGCAGTTCTTC. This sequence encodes CASSAQGRDEQFF.

CDR3 DNA sequence: TGTGCCACCAGCGAAGGGACAGACCACAGAAGGGGCAATCAGCCCCAGCATTTT. Its translation is CATSEGTDHRRGNQPQHF. J is TRBJ1-5 and V is TRBV6-1, with 7 bases fitting TRBD1. Per the germline V gene, CDR1 is MNHNS and CDR2 is SASEGT. Trimming cost V 10 bases and J 2 bases; bases outside gene matches: 20. This CDR3 is 18 amino acids long.

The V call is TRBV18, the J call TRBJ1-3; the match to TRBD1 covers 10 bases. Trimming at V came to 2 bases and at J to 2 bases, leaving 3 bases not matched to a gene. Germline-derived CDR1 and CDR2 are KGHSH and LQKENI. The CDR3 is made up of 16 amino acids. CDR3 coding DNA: TGTGCCAGCTCACCAACCGGGACAGGGGCTGGAAACACCATATATTTT. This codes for CASSPTGTGAGNTIYF.

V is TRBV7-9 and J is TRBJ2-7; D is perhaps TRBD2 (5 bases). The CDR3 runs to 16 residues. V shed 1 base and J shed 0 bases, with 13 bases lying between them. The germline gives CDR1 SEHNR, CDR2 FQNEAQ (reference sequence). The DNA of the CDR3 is TGTGCCAGCAGCTTAGAAGGACTCTCGAGCTCCTACGAGCAGTACTTC. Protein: CASSLEGLSSSYEQYF.

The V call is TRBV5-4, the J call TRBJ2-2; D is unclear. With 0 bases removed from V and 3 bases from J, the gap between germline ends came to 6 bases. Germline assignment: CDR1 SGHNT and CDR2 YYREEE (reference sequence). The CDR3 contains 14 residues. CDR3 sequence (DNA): TGTGCCAGCAGCTTGGCCTTGGACACCGGGGAGCTGTTTTTT. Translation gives CASSLALDTGELFF. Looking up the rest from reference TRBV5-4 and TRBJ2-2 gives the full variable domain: ETGVTQSPTHLIKTRGQQVTLRCSSQSGHNTVSWYQQALGQGPQFIFQYYREEENGRGNFPPRFSGLQFPNYSSELNVNALELDDSALYLCASSLALDTGELFFGEGSRLTVL.

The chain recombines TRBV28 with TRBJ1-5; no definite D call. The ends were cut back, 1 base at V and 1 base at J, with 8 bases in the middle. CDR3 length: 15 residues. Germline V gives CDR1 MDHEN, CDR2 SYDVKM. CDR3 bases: TGTGCCAGCAGTTTATCCCGGGAGAGCAATCAGCCCCAGCATTTT. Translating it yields CASSLSRESNQPQHF.

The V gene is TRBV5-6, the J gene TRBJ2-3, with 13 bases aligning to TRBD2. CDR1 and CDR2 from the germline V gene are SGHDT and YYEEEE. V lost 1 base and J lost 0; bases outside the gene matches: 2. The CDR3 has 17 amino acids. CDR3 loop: CASSLRTSGGSTDTQYF. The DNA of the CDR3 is TGTGCCAGCAGCTTGAGGACTAGCGGGGGTAGCACAGATACGCAGTATTTT.

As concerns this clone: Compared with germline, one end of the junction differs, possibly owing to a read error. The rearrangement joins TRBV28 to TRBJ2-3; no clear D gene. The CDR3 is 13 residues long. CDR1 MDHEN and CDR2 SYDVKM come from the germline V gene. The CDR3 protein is CASGFGSTDTQYF. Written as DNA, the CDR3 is TGTGCCAGCGGTTTCGGGAGCACAGATACGCAGTATTTT. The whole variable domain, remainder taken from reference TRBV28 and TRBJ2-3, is DVKVTQSSRYLVKRTGEKVFLECVQDMDHENMFWYRQDPGLGLRLIYFSYDVKMKEKGDIPEGYSVSREKKERFSLILESASTNQTSMYLCASGFGSTDTQYFGPGTRLTVL.

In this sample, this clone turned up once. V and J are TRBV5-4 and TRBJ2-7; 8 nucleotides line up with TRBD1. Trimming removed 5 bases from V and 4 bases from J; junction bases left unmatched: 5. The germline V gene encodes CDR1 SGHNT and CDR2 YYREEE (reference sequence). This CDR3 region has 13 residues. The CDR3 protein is CASSWDRRYEQYF. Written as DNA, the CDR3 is TGTGCCAGCAGTTGGGACAGGAGATACGAGCAGTACTTC. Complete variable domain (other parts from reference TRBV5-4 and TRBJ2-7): ETGVTQSPTHLIKTRGQQVTLRCSSQSGHNTVSWYQQALGQGPQFIFQYYREEENGRGNFPPRFSGLQFPNYSSELNVNALELDDSALYLCASSWDRRYEQYFGPGTRLTVT.

For the CDR3, the DNA is TGCAGCGTCATGGCGGGGTCGGGGTCCTACAATGAGCAGTTCTTC. Translating gives CSVMAGSGSYNEQFF. The genes are TRBV29-1 and TRBJ2-1; tentative D call: TRBD2 (6 bases). The CDR3 extends over 15 amino acids. The V gene's germline CDR1 is SQVTM and CDR2 ANQGSEA. The V gene lost 6 bases and the J gene lost 1 base, with 16 bases spanning the gap.

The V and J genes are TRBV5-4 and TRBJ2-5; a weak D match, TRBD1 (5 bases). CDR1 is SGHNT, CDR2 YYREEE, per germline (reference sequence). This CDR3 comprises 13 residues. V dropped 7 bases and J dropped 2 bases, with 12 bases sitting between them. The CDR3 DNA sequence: TGTGCCAGCGGAAGGAGACAGCAAGAGACCCAGTACTTC. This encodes CASGRRQQETQYF.

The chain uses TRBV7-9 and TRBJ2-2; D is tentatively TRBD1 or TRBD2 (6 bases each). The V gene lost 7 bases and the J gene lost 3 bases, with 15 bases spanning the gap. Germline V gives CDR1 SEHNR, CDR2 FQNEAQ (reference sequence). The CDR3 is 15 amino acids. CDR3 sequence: CASTSGAGDTGELFF. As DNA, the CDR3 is TGTGCCAGCACCTCGGGGGCAGGGGACACCGGGGAGCTGTTTTTT.

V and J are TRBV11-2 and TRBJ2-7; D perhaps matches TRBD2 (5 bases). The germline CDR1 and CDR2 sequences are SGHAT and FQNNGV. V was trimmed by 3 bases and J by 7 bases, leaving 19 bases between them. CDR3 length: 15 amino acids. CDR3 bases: TGTGCCAGCAGCTTTCGCGGGCAGCGGAATAAAGAGCAGTACTTC. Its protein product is CASSFRGQRNKEQYF.

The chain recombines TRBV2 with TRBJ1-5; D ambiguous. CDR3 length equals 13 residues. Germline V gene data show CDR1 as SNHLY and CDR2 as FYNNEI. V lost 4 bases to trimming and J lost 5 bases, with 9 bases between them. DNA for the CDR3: TGTGCCAGCAGTGTGTTGGTGGATCAGCCCCAGCATTTT. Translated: CASSVLVDQPQHF.